This T cell receptor (beta chain) was documented in a study of blood T cells in healthy people across ages. Turning to this clonotype: Its antigen is not known.

Study-wide findings and caveats: Both naive CD4+ cell counts and diversity were greater in long-lived donors than in aged donors. A strong correlation was seen between TCR beta diversity and naive T cell percentage.

Peripheral blood was drawn, approximately 10 milliliters per donor. Isolation yielded PBMCs, at least 6 million per sample, in every case. The CDR3 runs 12 residues. With a J-beta primer mix and a sample-barcoded 5' primer, a second PCR ran about 7 to 12 cycles. TCRdb re-derived calls from the 5' RACE reads in MiXCR, one entry per CDR3 protein. The sample includes more than 450,000 distinct CDR3 sequences, roughly a quarter seen only once; the top ten take 3% to 4%. A further study also used this sample, focusing on T cells of mothers and their children.

Source material: blood. The receptor's source is a boy younger than 10 in good health. The chain joins TRBV12-3 or TRBV12-4 to TRBJ2-1; D is undetermined. Gene TRBJ2-7 matches the end of the DNA better, so the J call may be wrong. CDR3 sequence (DNA): TGTGCCAGCAAGTCCCTGACCCACGAGCAGTACTTC. It specifies CASKSLTHEQYF.